This T cell receptor (beta chain) appears in the sequencing data of a study of T cell repertoires in cytomegalovirus infection. This CDR3 comprises 19 residues. The germline V gene has CDR1 SGHVS and CDR2 FNYEAQ. V lost 4 bases to trimming and J lost 3 bases; unmatched junction nucleotides: 15. TCRdb recomputed calls from the reads with MiXCR, one row per CDR3 protein. The table records about 740,000 distinct CDR3 sequences, 35% of them present only once. This clonotype was picked up a small number of times. V usage is TRBV7-6 and J usage is TRBJ2-3; 11 bases are a match to TRBD2. The sequencing sample was made of PBMCs. The origin of this receptor is a human donor in good health (CMV status not recorded). Some clones in this sample may be carry-over from other donors' samples. The CDR3 sequence: CASSSLGSTSGTGTDTQYF. CDR3 sequence (DNA): TGTGCCAGCAGCTCGTTAGGGTCGACTAGCGGGACGGGGACAGATACGCAGTATTTT.